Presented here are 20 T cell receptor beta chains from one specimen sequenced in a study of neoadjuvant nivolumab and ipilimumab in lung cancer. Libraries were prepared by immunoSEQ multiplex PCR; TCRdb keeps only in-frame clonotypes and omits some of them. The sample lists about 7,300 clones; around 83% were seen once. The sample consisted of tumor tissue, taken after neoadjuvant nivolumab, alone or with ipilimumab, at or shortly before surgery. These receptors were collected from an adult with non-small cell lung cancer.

The CDR3 DNA reads TGTGCCAGCATACTAGCGGGGGTCCCGGGTAATGAGCAGTTCTTC. Protein sequence: CASILAGVPGNEQFF. This rearrangement joins TRBV2 to TRBJ2-1; 11 nucleotides agree with TRBD2. This CDR3 spans 15 amino acids. CDR1 and CDR2 (germline): SNHLY, FYNNEI. Trimming removed 7 bases from V and 7 bases from J; junction bases left unmatched: 9. The whole variable domain, remainder taken from reference TRBV2 and TRBJ2-1, is EPEVTQTPSHQVTQMGQEVILRCVPISNHLYFYWYRQILGQKVEFLVSFYNNEISEKSEIFDDQFSVERPDGSNFTLKIRSTKLEDSAMYFCASILAGVPGNEQFFGPGTRLTVL.

The CDR3 DNA is TGTGCCAGCTCACCACCACTAATAAGCGGCACAGATACGCAGTATTTT. Translated, it gives CASSPPLISGTDTQYF. This chain joins TRBV18 and TRBJ2-3; D unclear. Per germline, CDR1 KGHSH and CDR2 LQKENI. This CDR3 comprises 16 residues. The V end lost 0 bases, the J end lost 1 base, and 11 bases lay between the germline ends. The entire variable domain, with the rest obtained from reference TRBV18 and TRBJ2-3, is as follows: NAGVMQNPRHLVRRRGQEARLRCSPMKGHSHVYWYRQLPEEGLKFMVYLQKENIIDESGMPKERFSAEFPKEGPSILRIQQVVRGDSAAYFCASSPPLISGTDTQYFGPGTRLTVL.

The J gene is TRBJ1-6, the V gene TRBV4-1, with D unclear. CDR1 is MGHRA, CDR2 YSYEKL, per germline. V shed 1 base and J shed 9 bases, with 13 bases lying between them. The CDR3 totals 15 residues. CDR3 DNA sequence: TGCGCCAGCAGCCAAGTGTCTACGGGATTTTCACCCCTCCACTTT. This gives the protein CASSQVSTGFSPLHF.

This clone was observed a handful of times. The CDR3 loop reads CASSLVGTDNQPQHF. The CDR3 nucleotides are TGTGCCAGCAGCTTAGTCGGGACAGACAATCAGCCCCAGCATTTT. This rearrangement joins TRBV7-2 to TRBJ1-5; TRBD1 agrees at 7 bases. CDR1 is SGHTA and CDR2 is FQGNSA in the germline V gene. The CDR3 length is 15 residues. With 1 base clipped from V and 3 bases from J, the junction kept 3 bases outside the gene matches. The full variable domain, in which reference TRBV7-2 and TRBJ1-5 provide the parts outside the CDR3, is GAGVSQSPSNKVTEKGKDVELRCDPISGHTALYWYRQSLGQGLEFLIYFQGNSAPDKSGLPSDRFSAERTGGSVSTLTIQRTQQEDSAVYLCASSLVGTDNQPQHFGDGTRLSIL.

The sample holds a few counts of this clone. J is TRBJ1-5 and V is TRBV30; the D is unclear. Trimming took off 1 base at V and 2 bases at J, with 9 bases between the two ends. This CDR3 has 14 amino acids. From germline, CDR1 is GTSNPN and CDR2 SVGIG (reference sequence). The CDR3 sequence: CAWSARGGNQPQHF. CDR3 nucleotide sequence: TGTGCCTGGAGTGCGCGTGGAGGCAATCAGCCCCAGCATTTT.

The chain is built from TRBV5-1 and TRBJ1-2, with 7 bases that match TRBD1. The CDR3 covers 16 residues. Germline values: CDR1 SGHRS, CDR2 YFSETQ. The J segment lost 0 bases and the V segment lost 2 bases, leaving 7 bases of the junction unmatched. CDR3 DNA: TGCGCCAGCAGCTTACAGCCGGGACAGCCTAACTATGGCTACACCTTC. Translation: CASSLQPGQPNYGYTF.

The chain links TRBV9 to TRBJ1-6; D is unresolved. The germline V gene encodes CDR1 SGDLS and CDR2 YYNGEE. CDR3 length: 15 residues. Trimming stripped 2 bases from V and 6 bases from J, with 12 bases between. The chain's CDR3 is CASSVSAVPNSPLHF. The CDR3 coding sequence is TGTGCCAGCAGCGTTAGTGCGGTCCCTAATTCACCCCTCCACTTT.

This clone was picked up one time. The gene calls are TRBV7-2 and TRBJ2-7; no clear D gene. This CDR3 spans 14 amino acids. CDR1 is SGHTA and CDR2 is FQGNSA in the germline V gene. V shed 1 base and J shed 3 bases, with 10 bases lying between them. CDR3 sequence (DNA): TGTGCCAGCAGCTTAGGGGGTGGAAGCTACGAGCAGTACTTC. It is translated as CASSLGGGSYEQYF.

CDR3 sequence: CSVEEGGDEQYF. DNA of the CDR3: TGCAGCGTTGAAGAAGGGGGAGACGAGCAGTACTTC. The chain links TRBV29-1 to TRBJ2-7, with D perhaps TRBD1 (6 bases). In germline, CDR1 is SQVTM, CDR2 ANQGSEA. This CDR3 region has 12 residues. The germline V and J ends were trimmed by 0 bases and 5 bases, with 8 bases remaining between them.

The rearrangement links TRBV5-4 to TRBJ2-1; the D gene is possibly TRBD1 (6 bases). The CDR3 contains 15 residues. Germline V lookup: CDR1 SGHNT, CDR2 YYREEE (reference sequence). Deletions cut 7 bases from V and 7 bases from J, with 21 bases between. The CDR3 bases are TGTGCCAGCGGGAAAGAGGTGGGGGCGGATAATGAGCAGTTCTTC. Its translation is CASGKEVGADNEQFF.

CDR3 sequence reads: CASSPRVEAGNTEAFF. The CDR3 nucleotides read TGTGCCAGCTCACCAAGGGTGGAAGCAGGGAACACTGAAGCTTTCTTT. V usage is TRBV18 and J usage is TRBJ1-1; no clear D gene. CDR1 and CDR2 (germline): KGHSH, LQKENI. This CDR3 spans 16 amino acids. V dropped 2 bases and J dropped 1 base, with 14 bases sitting between them.

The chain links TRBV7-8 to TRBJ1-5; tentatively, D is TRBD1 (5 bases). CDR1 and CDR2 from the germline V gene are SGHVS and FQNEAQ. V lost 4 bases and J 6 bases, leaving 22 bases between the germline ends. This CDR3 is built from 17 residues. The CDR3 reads CASSSPAGRGLSQPQHF. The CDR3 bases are TGTGCCAGCAGCTCTCCCGCTGGTAGGGGTTTGAGTCAGCCCCAGCATTTT.

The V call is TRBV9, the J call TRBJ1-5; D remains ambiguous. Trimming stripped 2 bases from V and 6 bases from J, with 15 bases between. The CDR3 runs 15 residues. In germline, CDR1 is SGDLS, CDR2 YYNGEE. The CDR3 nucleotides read TGTGCCAGCAGCGTCAGTGGGTGGGTGGGTCAGCCCCAGCATTTT. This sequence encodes CASSVSGWVGQPQHF.

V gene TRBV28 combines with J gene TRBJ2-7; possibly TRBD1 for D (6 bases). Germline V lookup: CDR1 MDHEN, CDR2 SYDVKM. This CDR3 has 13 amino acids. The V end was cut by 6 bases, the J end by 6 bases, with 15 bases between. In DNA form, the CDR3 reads TGTGCCAGCAGGGTACAGGGTCCCTTCGAGCAGTACTTC. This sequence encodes CASRVQGPFEQYF.

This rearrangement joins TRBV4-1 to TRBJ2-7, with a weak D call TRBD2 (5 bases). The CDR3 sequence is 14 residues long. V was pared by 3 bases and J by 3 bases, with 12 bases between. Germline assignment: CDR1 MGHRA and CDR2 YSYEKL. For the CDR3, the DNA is TGCGCCAGCAGCCACCTGTCGGGGTACTACGAGCAGTACTTC. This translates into CASSHLSGYYEQYF.

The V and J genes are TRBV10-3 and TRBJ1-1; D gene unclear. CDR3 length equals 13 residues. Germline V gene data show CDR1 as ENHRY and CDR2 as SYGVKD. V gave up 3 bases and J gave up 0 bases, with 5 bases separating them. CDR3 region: CAISERLNTEAFF. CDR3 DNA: TGTGCCATCAGTGAACGTTTGAACACTGAAGCTTTCTTT.

The CDR3 here is CASSDAGQGLHGYTF. The CDR3 DNA reads TGTGCCAGCAGTGACGCGGGACAGGGTCTCCATGGCTACACCTTC. V and J are TRBV25-1 and TRBJ1-2, with 9 nucleotides matching TRBD1. V trimming: 3 bases; J trimming: 6 bases; junction bases outside the gene matches: 8. This CDR3 region has 15 residues. Germline V lookup: CDR1 MGHDK, CDR2 SYGVNS.

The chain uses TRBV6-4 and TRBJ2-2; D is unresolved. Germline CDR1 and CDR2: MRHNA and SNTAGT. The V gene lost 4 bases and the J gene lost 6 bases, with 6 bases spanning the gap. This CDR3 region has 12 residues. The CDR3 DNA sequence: TGTGCCAGCAGTGGAAAAGCCGGGGAGCTGTTTTTT. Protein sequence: CASSGKAGELFF.

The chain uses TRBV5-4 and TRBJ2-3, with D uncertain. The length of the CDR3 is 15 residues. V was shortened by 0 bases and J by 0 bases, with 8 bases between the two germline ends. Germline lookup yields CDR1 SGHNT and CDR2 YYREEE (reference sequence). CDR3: CASSLDLVSTDTQYF. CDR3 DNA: TGTGCCAGCAGCTTGGATCTAGTTAGCACAGATACGCAGTATTTT.

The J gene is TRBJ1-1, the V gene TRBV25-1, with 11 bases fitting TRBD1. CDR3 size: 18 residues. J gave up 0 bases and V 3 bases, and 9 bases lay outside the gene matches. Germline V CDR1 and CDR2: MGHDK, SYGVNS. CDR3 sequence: CASSDQFGTGGVNTEAFF. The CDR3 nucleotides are TGTGCCAGCAGTGATCAATTCGGGACAGGGGGAGTGAACACTGAAGCTTTCTTT.